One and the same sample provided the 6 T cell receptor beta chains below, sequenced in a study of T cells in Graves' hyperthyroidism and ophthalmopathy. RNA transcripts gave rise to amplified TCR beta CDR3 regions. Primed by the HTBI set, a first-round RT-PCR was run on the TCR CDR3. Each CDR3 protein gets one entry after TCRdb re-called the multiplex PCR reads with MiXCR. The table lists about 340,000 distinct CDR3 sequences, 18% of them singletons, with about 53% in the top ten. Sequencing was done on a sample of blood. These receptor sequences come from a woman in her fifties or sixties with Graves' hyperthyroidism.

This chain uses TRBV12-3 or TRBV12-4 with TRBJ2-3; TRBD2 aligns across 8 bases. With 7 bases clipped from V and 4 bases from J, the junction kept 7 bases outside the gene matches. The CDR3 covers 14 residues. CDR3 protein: CASTGRGGADTQYF. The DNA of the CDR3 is TGTGCCAGCACGGGACGGGGGGGGGCAGATACGCAGTATTTT.

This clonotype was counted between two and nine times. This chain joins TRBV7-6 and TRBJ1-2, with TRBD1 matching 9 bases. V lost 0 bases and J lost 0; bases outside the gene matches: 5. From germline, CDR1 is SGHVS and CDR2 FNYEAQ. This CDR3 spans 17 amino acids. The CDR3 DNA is TGTGCCAGCAGCTTAGCCACAGGGGGCACCTCTAACTATGGCTACACCTTC. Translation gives CASSLATGGTSNYGYTF.

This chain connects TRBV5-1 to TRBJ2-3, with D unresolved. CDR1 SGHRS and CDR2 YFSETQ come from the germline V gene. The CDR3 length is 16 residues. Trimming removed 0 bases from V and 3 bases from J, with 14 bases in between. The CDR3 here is CASSLDWGGETDTQYF. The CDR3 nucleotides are TGCGCCAGCAGCTTGGATTGGGGTGGAGAGACAGATACGCAGTATTTT.

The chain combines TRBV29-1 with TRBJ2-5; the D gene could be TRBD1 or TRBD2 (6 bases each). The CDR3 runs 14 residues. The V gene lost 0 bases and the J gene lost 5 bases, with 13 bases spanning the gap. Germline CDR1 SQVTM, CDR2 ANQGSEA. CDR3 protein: CSVEERKGGETQYF. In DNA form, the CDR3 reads TGCAGCGTTGAAGAGCGAAAGGGGGGCGAGACCCAGTACTTC.

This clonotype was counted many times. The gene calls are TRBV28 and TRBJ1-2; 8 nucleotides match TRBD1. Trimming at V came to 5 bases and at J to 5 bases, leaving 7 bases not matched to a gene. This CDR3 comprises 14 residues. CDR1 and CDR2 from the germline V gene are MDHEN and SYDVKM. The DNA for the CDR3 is TGTGCCAGCAGTACGGGACAGGCCTCTTATGGCTACACCTTC. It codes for CASSTGQASYGYTF.

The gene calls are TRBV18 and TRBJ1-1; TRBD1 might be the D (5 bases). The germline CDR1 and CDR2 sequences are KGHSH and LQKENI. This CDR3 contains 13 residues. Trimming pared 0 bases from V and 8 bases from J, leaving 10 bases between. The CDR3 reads CASSPPSRQEAFF. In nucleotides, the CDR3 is TGTGCCAGCTCACCACCCAGTAGACAGGAAGCTTTCTTT.